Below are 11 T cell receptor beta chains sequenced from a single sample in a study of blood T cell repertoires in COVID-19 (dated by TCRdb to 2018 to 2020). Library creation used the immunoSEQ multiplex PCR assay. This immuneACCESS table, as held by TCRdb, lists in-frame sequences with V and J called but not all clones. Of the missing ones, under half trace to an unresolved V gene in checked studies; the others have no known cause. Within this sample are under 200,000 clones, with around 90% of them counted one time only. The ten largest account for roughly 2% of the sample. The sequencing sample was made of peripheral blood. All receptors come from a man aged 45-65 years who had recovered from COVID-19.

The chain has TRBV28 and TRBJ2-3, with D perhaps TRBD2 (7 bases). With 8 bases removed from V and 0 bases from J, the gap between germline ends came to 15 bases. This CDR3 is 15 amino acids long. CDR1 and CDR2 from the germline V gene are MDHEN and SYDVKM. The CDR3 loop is CASSTGGASTDTQYF. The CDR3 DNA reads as TGTGCCAGCTCAACTGGGGGGGCCAGCACAGATACGCAGTATTTT.

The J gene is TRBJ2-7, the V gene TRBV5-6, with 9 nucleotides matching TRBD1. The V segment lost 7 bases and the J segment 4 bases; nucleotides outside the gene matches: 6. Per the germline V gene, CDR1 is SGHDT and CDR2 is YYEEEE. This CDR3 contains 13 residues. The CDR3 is CASGGQGRYEQYF. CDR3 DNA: TGTGCCAGCGGGGGACAGGGCCGTTACGAGCAGTACTTC. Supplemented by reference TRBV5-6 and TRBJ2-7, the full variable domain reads DAGVTQSPTHLIKTRGQQVTLRCSPKSGHDTVSWYQQALGQGPQFIFQYYEEEERQRGNFPDRFSGHQFPNYSSELNVNALLLGDSALYLCASGGQGRYEQYFGPGTRLTVT.

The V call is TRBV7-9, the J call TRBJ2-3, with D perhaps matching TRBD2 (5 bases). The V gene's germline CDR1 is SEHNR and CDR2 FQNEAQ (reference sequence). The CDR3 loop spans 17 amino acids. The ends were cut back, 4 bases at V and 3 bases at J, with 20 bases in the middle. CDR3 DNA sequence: TGTGCCAGCAGCTCTCAACGTTCTAGCACCCGAACAGATACGCAGTATTTT. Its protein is CASSSQRSSTRTDTQYF.

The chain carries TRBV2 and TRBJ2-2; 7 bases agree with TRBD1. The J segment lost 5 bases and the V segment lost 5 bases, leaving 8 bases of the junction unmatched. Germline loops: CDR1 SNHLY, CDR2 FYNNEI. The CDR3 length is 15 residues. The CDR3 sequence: CASSPSTGLTGELFF. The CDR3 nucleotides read TGTGCCAGCAGTCCTTCGACAGGGTTAACCGGGGAGCTGTTTTTT.

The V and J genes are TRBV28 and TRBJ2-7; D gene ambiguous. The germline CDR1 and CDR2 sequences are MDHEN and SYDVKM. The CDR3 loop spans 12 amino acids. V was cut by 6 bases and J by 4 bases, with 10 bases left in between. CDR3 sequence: CASSTSVYEQYF. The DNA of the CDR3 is TGTGCCAGCAGCACTTCGGTTTACGAGCAGTACTTC.

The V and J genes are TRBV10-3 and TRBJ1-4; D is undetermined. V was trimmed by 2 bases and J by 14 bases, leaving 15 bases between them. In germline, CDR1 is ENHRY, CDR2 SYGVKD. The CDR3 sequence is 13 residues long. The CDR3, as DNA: TGTGCCATCAGTGAGGTTGAGGCAGCATACCTGTTTTTT. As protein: CAISEVEAAYLFF.

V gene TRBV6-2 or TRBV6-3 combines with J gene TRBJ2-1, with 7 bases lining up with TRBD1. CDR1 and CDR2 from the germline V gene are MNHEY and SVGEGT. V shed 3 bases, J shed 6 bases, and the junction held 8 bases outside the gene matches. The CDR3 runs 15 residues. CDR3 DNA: TGTGCCAGCAGTTATCCCCGACAGGGTCGCAATGAGCAGTTCTTC. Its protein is CASSYPRQGRNEQFF.

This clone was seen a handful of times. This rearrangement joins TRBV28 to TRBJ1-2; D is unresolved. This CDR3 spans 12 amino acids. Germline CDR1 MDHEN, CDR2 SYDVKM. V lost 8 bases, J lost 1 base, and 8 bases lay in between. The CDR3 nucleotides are TGTGCCAGCCAGAAGAATAACTATGGCTACACCTTC. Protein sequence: CASQKNNYGYTF.

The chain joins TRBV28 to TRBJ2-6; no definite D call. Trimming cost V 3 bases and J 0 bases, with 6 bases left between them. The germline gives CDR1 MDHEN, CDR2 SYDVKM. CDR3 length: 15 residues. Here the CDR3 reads CASSFPLSGANVLTF. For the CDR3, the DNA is TGTGCCAGCAGTTTTCCCCTCTCTGGGGCCAACGTCCTGACTTTC.

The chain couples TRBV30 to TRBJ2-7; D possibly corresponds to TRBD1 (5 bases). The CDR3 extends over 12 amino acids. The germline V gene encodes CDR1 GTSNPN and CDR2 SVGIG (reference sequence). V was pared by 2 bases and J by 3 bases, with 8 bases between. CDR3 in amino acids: CAWSHQGYEQYF. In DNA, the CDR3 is TGTGCCTGGAGTCATCAGGGCTACGAGCAGTACTTC.

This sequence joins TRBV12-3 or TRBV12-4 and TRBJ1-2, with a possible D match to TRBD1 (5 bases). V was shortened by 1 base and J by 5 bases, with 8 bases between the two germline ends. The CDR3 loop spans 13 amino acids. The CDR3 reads CASSLGRQYGYTF. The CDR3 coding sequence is TGTGCCAGCAGTTTAGGAAGACAGTATGGCTACACCTTC.